This entry features one T cell receptor beta chain sequence. Its antigen is not identified. The study based diagnoses on clinical symptoms, serum thyroxine and TRAb, thyroid ultrasound and orbital computed tomography. This sample holds PBMCs from 10 ml fresh peripheral blood. The data originate from a study of T cells in Graves' hyperthyroidism and ophthalmopathy. Overall study results and limits: Using 13 V-J features, a model discriminated ophthalmopathy from stable hyperthyroidism.

RNA transcripts were the template for amplifying TCR beta CDR3 regions. HTBI primers were the set used in a first-round RT-PCR of the TCR CDR3. A single record per CDR3 protein comes from TCRdb applying MiXCR to the multiplex PCR reads. Here the sample spans 600,000 to 700,000 distinct CDR3 sequences, approximately 14% being singletons. J lost 3 bases, V lost 7 bases, and 9 bases had no gene match. The germline V gene encodes CDR1 MNHNS and CDR2 SASEGT. The CDR3 runs to 14 residues. The specimen sequenced was blood. This rearrangement joins TRBV6-1 to TRBJ2-7; 7 nucleotides align to TRBD1. The TCR was taken from a woman in her 40s with Graves' ophthalmopathy. CDR3 in DNA: TGTGCCAGCACCAACGACAGGGTGAACTACGAGCAGTACTTC. This gives the protein CASTNDRVNYEQYF.